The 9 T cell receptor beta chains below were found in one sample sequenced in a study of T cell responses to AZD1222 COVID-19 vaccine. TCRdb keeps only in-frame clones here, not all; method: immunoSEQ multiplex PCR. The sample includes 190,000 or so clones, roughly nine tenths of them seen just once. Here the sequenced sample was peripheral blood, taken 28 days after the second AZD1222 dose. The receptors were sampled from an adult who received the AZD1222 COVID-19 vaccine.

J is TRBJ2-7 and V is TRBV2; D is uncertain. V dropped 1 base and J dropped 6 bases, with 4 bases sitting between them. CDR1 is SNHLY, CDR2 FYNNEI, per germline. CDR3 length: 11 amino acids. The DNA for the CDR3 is TGTGCCAGCAGTGAAGGCGGCGAGCAGTACTTC. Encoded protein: CASSEGGEQYF. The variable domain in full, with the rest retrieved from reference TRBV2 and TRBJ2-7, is EPEVTQTPSHQVTQMGQEVILRCVPISNHLYFYWYRQILGQKVEFLVSFYNNEISEKSEIFDDQFSVERPDGSNFTLKIRSTKLEDSAMYFCASSEGGEQYFGPGTRLTVT.

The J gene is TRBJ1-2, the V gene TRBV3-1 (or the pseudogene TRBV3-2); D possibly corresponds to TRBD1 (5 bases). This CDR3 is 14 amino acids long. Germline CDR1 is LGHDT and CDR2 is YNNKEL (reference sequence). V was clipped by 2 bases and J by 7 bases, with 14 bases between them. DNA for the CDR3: TGTGCCAGCAGCCAATCTGGCAGGGTAGTTGGCTACACCTTC. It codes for CASSQSGRVVGYTF.

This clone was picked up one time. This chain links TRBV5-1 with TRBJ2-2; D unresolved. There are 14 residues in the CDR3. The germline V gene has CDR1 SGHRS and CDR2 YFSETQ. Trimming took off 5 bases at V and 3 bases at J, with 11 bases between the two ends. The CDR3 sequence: CASSLTFYTGELFF. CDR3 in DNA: TGCGCCAGCAGTTTGACGTTTTACACCGGGGAGCTGTTTTTT. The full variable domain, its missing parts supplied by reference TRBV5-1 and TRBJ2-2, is KAGVTQTPRYLIKTRGQQVTLSCSPISGHRSVSWYQQTPGQGLQFLFEYFSETQRNKGNFPGRFSGRQFSNSRSEMNVSTLELGDSALYLCASSLTFYTGELFFGEGSRLTVL.

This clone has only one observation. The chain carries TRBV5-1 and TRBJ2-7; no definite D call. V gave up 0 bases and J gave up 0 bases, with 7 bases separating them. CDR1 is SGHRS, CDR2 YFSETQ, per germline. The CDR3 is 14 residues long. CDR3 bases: TGCGCCAGCAGCTTGGGGGGAAACTCCTACGAGCAGTACTTC. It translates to CASSLGGNSYEQYF. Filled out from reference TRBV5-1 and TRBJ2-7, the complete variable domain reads KAGVTQTPRYLIKTRGQQVTLSCSPISGHRSVSWYQQTPGQGLQFLFEYFSETQRNKGNFPGRFSGRQFSNSRSEMNVSTLELGDSALYLCASSLGGNSYEQYFGPGTRLTVT.

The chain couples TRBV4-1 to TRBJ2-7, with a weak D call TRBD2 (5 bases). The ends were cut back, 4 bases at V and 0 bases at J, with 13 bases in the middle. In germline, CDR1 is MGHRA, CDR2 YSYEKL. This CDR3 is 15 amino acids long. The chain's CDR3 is CASSPGIGSSYEQYF. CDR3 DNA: TGCGCCAGCAGCCCCGGGATAGGGAGCTCCTACGAGCAGTACTTC.

CDR3 amino acids: CSLGRPQETQYF. CDR3 nucleotides: TGCAGCCTCGGACGGCCTCAAGAGACCCAGTACTTC. V gene TRBV29-1 combines with J gene TRBJ2-5, with D uncertain. The germline V gene has CDR1 SQVTM and CDR2 ANQGSEA. The CDR3 spans 12 residues. Trimming cost V 8 bases and J 2 bases, with 12 bases left between them.

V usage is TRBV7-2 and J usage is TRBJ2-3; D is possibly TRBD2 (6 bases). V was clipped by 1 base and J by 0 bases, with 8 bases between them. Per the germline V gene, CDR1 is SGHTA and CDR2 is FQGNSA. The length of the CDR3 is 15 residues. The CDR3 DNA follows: TGTGCCAGCAGCTTAGACGGGACTAGCACAGATACGCAGTATTTT. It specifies CASSLDGTSTDTQYF.

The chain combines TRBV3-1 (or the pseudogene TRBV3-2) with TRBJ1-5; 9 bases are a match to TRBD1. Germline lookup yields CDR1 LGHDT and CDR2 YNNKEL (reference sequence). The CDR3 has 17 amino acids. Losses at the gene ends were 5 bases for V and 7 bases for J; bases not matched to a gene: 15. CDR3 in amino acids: CASSKSGTGRRKQPQHF. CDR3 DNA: TGTGCCAGCAGCAAATCCGGGACAGGGAGGCGAAAGCAGCCCCAGCATTTT.

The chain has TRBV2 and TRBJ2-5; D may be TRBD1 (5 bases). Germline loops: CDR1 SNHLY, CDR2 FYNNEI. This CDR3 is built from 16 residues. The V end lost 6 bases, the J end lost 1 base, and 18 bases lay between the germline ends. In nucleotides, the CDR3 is TGTGCCAGCAGCTCCTCTGGGGCTTACTTCCAAGAGACCCAGTACTTC. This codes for CASSSSGAYFQETQYF.